The 29 T cell receptor beta chains listed next were all sequenced from one sample in a study of shared clonotypes between healthy human individuals. TCRdb keeps only in-frame clones here, not all; method: immunoSEQ multiplex PCR. The sample has around 2.5 million clones, more than 85% seen once. Sequenced sample: naive CD4+ T cells from PBMCs. As for subset: CD45RA+ positively selected. Receptors were obtained from a man younger than 35 in good health. Some clones in this sample may be carry-over from other donors' samples.

The chain employs TRBV5-1 and TRBJ1-1, with a tentative D call TRBD1 (6 bases). The ends were cut back, 4 bases at V and 3 bases at J, with 13 bases in the middle. Germline V gene data show CDR1 as SGHRS and CDR2 as YFSETQ. CDR3 length: 14 amino acids. The DNA for the CDR3 is TGCGCCAGCAGCCCCTTGGGGGGCCACACTGAAGCTTTCTTT. Its translation is CASSPLGGHTEAFF.

The chain links TRBV5-1 to TRBJ1-3; 9 positions match TRBD1. The V gene's germline CDR1 is SGHRS and CDR2 YFSETQ. The CDR3 spans 16 residues. Losses at the gene ends were 4 bases for V and 0 bases for J; bases not matched to a gene: 5. The CDR3 is CASSQGQGHSGNTIYF. DNA for the CDR3: TGCGCCAGCAGCCAGGGACAGGGACACTCTGGAAACACCATATATTTT. The full variable domain, its missing parts supplied by reference TRBV5-1 and TRBJ1-3, is KAGVTQTPRYLIKTRGQQVTLSCSPISGHRSVSWYQQTPGQGLQFLFEYFSETQRNKGNFPGRFSGRQFSNSRSEMNVSTLELGDSALYLCASSQGQGHSGNTIYFGEGSWLTVV.

Of note for this clone: In the same sample, other DNA sequences code for this CDR3. The rearrangement uses TRBV7-2 and TRBJ1-1; 7 bases agree with TRBD1. After removal of 5 bases from V and 5 bases from J, the junction contained 8 bases not matched to a gene. Germline assignment: CDR1 SGHTA and CDR2 FQGNSA. The CDR3 is 14 residues long. The CDR3 DNA reads TGTGCCAGCAGCCTCCAGGGGGTAGGAACTGAAGCTTTCTTT. The encoded protein is CASSLQGVGTEAFF.

The rearrangement uses TRBV2 and TRBJ2-3; 7 nucleotides align to TRBD1. Germline CDR1 reads SNHLY; CDR2 reads FYNNEI. This CDR3 is 15 amino acids long. Trimming cost V 5 bases and J 4 bases; bases outside gene matches: 9. CDR3 in amino acids: CASSKGQIGADTQYF. In DNA, the CDR3 is TGTGCCAGCAGTAAGGGACAGATTGGGGCAGATACGCAGTATTTT.

The gene calls are TRBV2 and TRBJ1-4, with TRBD1 matching over 8 bases. The CDR3 contains 16 residues. V gave up 10 bases and J gave up 6 bases; unmatched junction bases: 16. Germline V gene sequence: CDR1 SNHLY, CDR2 FYNNEI. The CDR3 coding sequence is TGTGCCACTCGAGCTCGTCCAGGGGGCGCATATGAAAAACTGTTTTTT. Its translation: CATRARPGGAYEKLFF.

Notes on this clone: This specimen includes other DNA sequences encoding the same CDR3. The chain recombines TRBV9 with TRBJ2-7; a possible D gene is TRBD1 (5 bases). Germline CDR1 SGDLS, CDR2 YYNGEE. CDR3 size: 15 residues. Trimming took 1 base from V and 1 from J, leaving 12 bases between them. The CDR3 here is CASSVLAGSSYEQYF. CDR3 nucleotides: TGTGCCAGCAGCGTATTGGCAGGGTCTTCCTACGAGCAGTACTTC. Based on the CDR3 plus reference TRBV9 and TRBJ2-7, the full variable domain is DSGVTQTPKHLITATGQRVTLRCSPRSGDLSVYWYQQSLDQGLQFLIQYYNGEERAKGNILERFSAQQFPDLHSELNLSSLELGDSALYFCASSVLAGSSYEQYFGPGTRLTVT.

The V and J genes are TRBV29-1 and TRBJ2-3; TRBD1 agrees at 9 bases. This CDR3 is built from 13 residues. The germline CDR1 and CDR2 sequences are SQVTM and ANQGSEA. The CDR3: CSGRDRDTDTQYF. CDR3 coding DNA: TGCAGTGGCCGGGACAGGGACACAGATACGCAGTATTTT.

The J gene is TRBJ1-1, the V gene TRBV28; D unclear. Trimming took off 5 bases at V and 7 bases at J, with 8 bases between the two ends. CDR1 MDHEN and CDR2 SYDVKM come from the germline V gene. This CDR3 has 11 residues. The CDR3 spells CASSRAREAFF. DNA for the CDR3: TGTGCCAGCAGTAGGGCCCGTGAAGCTTTCTTT. Full variable domain (missing parts from reference TRBV28 and TRBJ1-1): DVKVTQSSRYLVKRTGEKVFLECVQDMDHENMFWYRQDPGLGLRLIYFSYDVKMKEKGDIPEGYSVSREKKERFSLILESASTNQTSMYLCASSRAREAFFGQGTRLTVV.

This rearrangement joins TRBV7-2 to TRBJ2-7, with D unclear. V was trimmed by 1 base and J by 6 bases, leaving 19 bases between them. The CDR3 consists of 16 residues. Germline CDR1 and CDR2: SGHTA and FQGNSA. Written as DNA, the CDR3 is TGTGCCAGCAGCTTAGACTCAGTTAGTGCAGTGGTCGAGCAGTACTTC. Translating it yields CASSLDSVSAVVEQYF. The full variable domain, with the rest looked up from reference TRBV7-2 and TRBJ2-7, is GAGVSQSPSNKVTEKGKDVELRCDPISGHTALYWYRQSLGQGLEFLIYFQGNSAPDKSGLPSDRFSAERTGGSVSTLTIQRTQQEDSAVYLCASSLDSVSAVVEQYFGPGTRLTVT.

This rearrangement joins TRBV4-1 to TRBJ2-2; 12 bases match TRBD2. V lost 0 bases to trimming and J lost 3 bases; unmatched junction nucleotides: 5. Germline lookup yields CDR1 MGHRA and CDR2 YSYEKL. This CDR3 is built from 18 residues. CDR3 bases: TGCGCCAGCAGCCAAGATCCGACTAGCGGGAGAGACACCGGGGAGCTGTTTTTT. This codes for CASSQDPTSGRDTGELFF.

The chain has TRBV29-1 and TRBJ2-1, with 10 bases identical to TRBD2. Germline V gene data show CDR1 as SQVTM and CDR2 as ANQGSEA. The junction had 19 bases not matched to a gene; V was cut back by 7 bases and J by 4 bases. The CDR3 has 18 residues. The CDR3 DNA reads TGCAGCGGGAGGGGAGCGGGAGGGCCTTCATCTTATTACAATGAGCAGTTCTTC. This encodes CSGRGAGGPSSYYNEQFF.

This chain uses TRBV5-4 with TRBJ1-2, with TRBD1 matching 10 bases. J gave up 0 bases and V 5 bases, and 10 bases lay outside the gene matches. There are 17 residues in the CDR3. Germline V CDR1 and CDR2: SGHNT, YYREEE (reference sequence). CDR3 bases: TGTGCCAGCAGTTCTACCTCCGGGACAGGGGCTAACTATGGCTACACCTTC. Translating it yields CASSSTSGTGANYGYTF. The whole variable domain, filled in from reference TRBV5-4 and TRBJ1-2, reads ETGVTQSPTHLIKTRGQQVTLRCSSQSGHNTVSWYQQALGQGPQFIFQYYREEENGRGNFPPRFSGLQFPNYSSELNVNALELDDSALYLCASSSTSGTGANYGYTFGSGTRLTVV.

V and J are TRBV7-3 and TRBJ2-7; D call uncertain. The V end was cut by 5 bases, the J end by 5 bases, with 28 bases between. Germline V lookup: CDR1 SGHTA, CDR2 FQGTGA. The CDR3 extends over 18 amino acids. CDR3 loop: CASSQIPPRLERLDEQYF. The CDR3 DNA sequence: TGTGCCAGCAGCCAAATTCCCCCTCGGCTAGAGAGGCTCGACGAGCAGTACTTC.

This rearrangement joins TRBV6-1 to TRBJ2-3, with 9 bases fitting TRBD2. Trimming took 8 bases from V and 4 from J; bases not matched to a gene: 7. This CDR3 spans 14 amino acids. Germline V gives CDR1 MNHNS, CDR2 SASEGT. CDR3 sequence reads: CASRAGGSADTQYF. The CDR3 region has the DNA TGTGCCAGCCGAGCGGGAGGATCGGCAGATACGCAGTATTTT.

The chain combines TRBV5-4 with TRBJ1-1; 7 nucleotides match TRBD1. This CDR3 comprises 15 residues. The trim removed 2 bases at V and 1 base at J, leaving 5 bases unmatched. Germline-derived CDR1 and CDR2 are SGHNT and YYREEE (reference sequence). CDR3 DNA: TGTGCCAGCAGCTTCCGCAGGGGGTCGAACACTGAAGCTTTCTTT. This gives the protein CASSFRRGSNTEAFF.

The genes are TRBV2 and TRBJ2-7; the D is unclear. CDR1 is SNHLY, CDR2 FYNNEI, per germline. Deletions cut 7 bases from V and 3 bases from J, with 7 bases between. The CDR3 totals 11 residues. The DNA for the CDR3 is TGTGCCAGCATAGACAACTACGAGCAGTACTTC. Translating it yields CASIDNYEQYF.

The chain recombines TRBV5-1 with TRBJ2-7; the match to TRBD1 covers 10 bases. This CDR3 spans 15 amino acids. Losses at the gene ends were 5 bases for V and 2 bases for J; bases not matched to a gene: 7. Germline CDR1 SGHRS, CDR2 YFSETQ. CDR3 in DNA: TGCGCCAGCAGGGAGGGGACAGGGGATGCCTACGAGCAGTACTTC. This sequence encodes CASREGTGDAYEQYF.

V and J are TRBV4-2 and TRBJ2-5, with D perhaps matching TRBD1 (6 bases). The J call is doubtful: the DNA matches TRBJ2-7 better. Per the germline V gene, CDR1 is LGHNA and CDR2 is YNFKEQ. The CDR3 consists of 17 residues. The CDR3 protein is CASSQGSPDRSSYEQYF. The CDR3 DNA reads TGTGCCAGCAGCCAAGGTTCCCCCGACAGGAGTTCCTACGAGCAGTACTTC.

The chain couples TRBV28 to TRBJ2-7; weak D call: TRBD2 (5 bases). Germline assignment: CDR1 MDHEN and CDR2 SYDVKM. V dropped 7 bases and J dropped 7 bases, with 11 bases sitting between them. The CDR3 contains 11 residues. This CDR3 is CASTKSGEQYF. The CDR3 DNA reads TGTGCCAGCACGAAATCGGGGGAGCAGTACTTC.

This chain joins TRBV27 and TRBJ2-1; 10 bases map to TRBD2. The CDR3 spans 15 residues. V trimming: 4 bases; J trimming: 4 bases; junction bases outside the gene matches: 4. The germline V gene encodes CDR1 MNHEY and CDR2 SMNVEV (reference sequence). CDR3: CASSSLAGAYNEQFF. The CDR3 nucleotides read TGTGCCAGCAGTTCCCTAGCGGGGGCTTACAATGAGCAGTTCTTC.

The genes are TRBV5-1 and TRBJ2-2, with 7 positions matching TRBD1. Germline CDR1 and CDR2: SGHRS and YFSETQ. This CDR3 is 15 amino acids long. Germline trimming cut 5 bases from V and 1 base from J; bases unmatched to any gene: 5. CDR3 nucleotide sequence: TGCGCCAGCAGAGCCGGGACAGAGAACACCGGGGAGCTGTTTTTT. It translates to CASRAGTENTGELFF.

This chain connects TRBV9 to TRBJ2-1; the match to TRBD2 covers 7 bases. V gave up 4 bases and J gave up 6 bases; unmatched junction bases: 10. The CDR3 runs 15 residues. Germline V lookup: CDR1 SGDLS, CDR2 YYNGEE. Here the CDR3 DNA reads TGTGCCAGCAGCCAGGCGGGGGACTGGTCCAATGAGCAGTTCTTC. It yields the protein CASSQAGDWSNEQFF.

The rearrangement uses TRBV6-1 and TRBJ1-4; the match to TRBD1 covers 8 bases. This CDR3 spans 13 amino acids. V lost 8 bases and J lost 7; bases outside the gene matches: 6. The V gene's germline CDR1 is MNHNS and CDR2 SASEGT. The CDR3 DNA is TGTGCCAGCGGGGAGACAGGGGCTGAAAAACTGTTTTTT. The encoded protein is CASGETGAEKLFF.

The V and J genes are TRBV5-4 and TRBJ1-1; no firm D call. V lost 2 bases to trimming and J lost 1 base, with 12 bases between them. CDR3 length equals 15 residues. The germline gives CDR1 SGHNT, CDR2 YYREEE (reference sequence). CDR3 DNA sequence: TGTGCCAGCAGCTTAAGGCCCTCGAGGAACACTGAAGCTTTCTTT. Translation gives CASSLRPSRNTEAFF. The full variable domain, in which reference TRBV5-4 and TRBJ1-1 provide the parts outside the CDR3, is ETGVTQSPTHLIKTRGQQVTLRCSSQSGHNTVSWYQQALGQGPQFIFQYYREEENGRGNFPPRFSGLQFPNYSSELNVNALELDDSALYLCASSLRPSRNTEAFFGQGTRLTVV.

This chain uses TRBV19 with TRBJ1-3; D remains ambiguous. The germline V and J ends were trimmed by 5 bases and 4 bases, with 6 bases remaining between them. CDR3 size: 12 residues. Germline assignment: CDR1 LNHDA and CDR2 SQIVND (reference sequence). The CDR3 loop reads CASSLEGNTIYF. CDR3 bases: TGTGCCAGTAGTCTGGAGGGAAACACCATATATTTT.

The chain is built from TRBV5-1 and TRBJ2-3; D remains ambiguous. V lost 1 base, J lost 2 bases, and 8 bases lay in between. Germline assignment: CDR1 SGHRS and CDR2 YFSETQ. CDR3 length: 14 amino acids. DNA of the CDR3: TGCGCCAGCAGCTTGCAGGTTACCACAGATACGCAGTATTTT. Protein: CASSLQVTTDTQYF.

The rearrangement joins TRBV7-3 to TRBJ1-5; TRBD1 matches 10 bases. J lost 10 bases, V lost 11 bases, and 8 bases had no gene match. There are 12 residues in the CDR3. From germline, CDR1 is SGHTA and CDR2 FQGTGA. CDR3 protein: CAPRQGALPQHF. In DNA, the CDR3 is TGTGCCCCGAGACAGGGGGCACTACCCCAGCATTTT.

The chain recombines TRBV4-1 with TRBJ2-2; no firm D call. CDR3 length: 19 residues. With 1 base removed from V and 4 bases from J, the gap between germline ends came to 22 bases. CDR1 MGHRA and CDR2 YSYEKL come from the germline V gene. This CDR3 is CASSQAYLSGLTRTGELFF. CDR3 coding DNA: TGCGCCAGCAGCCAAGCGTATTTGTCTGGGCTTACACGCACCGGGGAGCTGTTTTTT.

The chain couples TRBV25-1 to TRBJ1-2; D is possibly TRBD1 (5 bases). Germline-derived CDR1 and CDR2 are MGHDK and SYGVNS. The V end lost 7 bases, the J end lost 5 bases, and 14 bases lay between the germline ends. The CDR3 is 13 amino acids. CDR3 DNA: TGTGCCAGCACGGGGGACCCAAGATATGGCTACACCTTC. It translates to CASTGDPRYGYTF.